The 10 T cell receptor beta chains reported below all come from one sample, sequenced in a study of T cells expressing NK-cell markers (dated by TCRdb to about 2020). Library preparation employed 5' RACE. These reads were obtained on an Illumina HiSeq 2000. The reads, reprocessed by TCRdb, yield one row per CDR3 protein sequence and no DNA. The table for this sample shows around 470,000 distinct CDR3 sequences. Of the sample, 1.4% to 1.5% falls within the top ten clones. Specimen: blood T cells: a sorted CD56 or NKG2C T cell subset, CD4+ or CD8+ T cells, or bulk PBMC T cells (not recorded which). Source of these receptors: a woman between 50 and 59 years old in good health. Donor details come from another sample of the same person, matched by shared clones.

This sequence joins TRBV20-1 and TRBJ2-3; TCRdb's D call of TRBD2 is untestable without DNA. Germline V gene lookup returns CDR1 DFQATT and CDR2 SNEGSKA (reference sequence). The CDR3 loop spans 16 amino acids. The CDR3 reads CSAEIAGRRSTDTQYF.

The chain carries TRBV5-1 and TRBJ2-2; TCRdb's D call of TRBD1 is untestable without DNA. The CDR3 covers 15 residues. CDR1 is SGHRS, CDR2 YFSETQ, per germline. The CDR3: CASSLRQGYSGELFF.

The CDR3 spells CASRLFPSRRTSEQFF. V usage is TRBV2 and J usage is TRBJ2-1; TCRdb picks TRBD2, but there is no DNA to check that call. From germline, CDR1 is SNHLY and CDR2 FYNNEI. CDR3 length: 16 residues.

The chain is built from TRBV7-8 and TRBJ2-3; TCRdb names TRBD1, which stays unverified in the absence of DNA. In germline, CDR1 is SGHVS, CDR2 FQNEAQ. The CDR3 spans 17 residues. This CDR3 reads CASSQPGGRWGTDTQYF.

The CDR3 loop is CSARTSGSSETQYF. The chain couples TRBV20-1 to TRBJ2-5; TCRdb returns TRBD2, unconfirmable since there is no DNA. The CDR3 has 14 amino acids. Germline V gene sequence: CDR1 DFQATT, CDR2 SNEGSKA (reference sequence).

The genes are TRBV3-1 and TRBJ1-1. This CDR3 is 14 amino acids long. Looked up from germline, CDR1 is LGHDT and CDR2 is YNNKEL (reference sequence). This CDR3 is CASSQTLKGTEAFF.

This chain uses TRBV18 with TRBJ2-4. The CDR3 is 14 amino acids. Germline CDR1 is KGHSH and CDR2 is LQKENI. CDR3 loop: CASSPAGYKNIQYF.

The chain uses TRBV5-1 and TRBJ2-2; the D call from TCRdb, TRBD2, cannot be confirmed without DNA. The germline gives CDR1 SGHRS, CDR2 YFSETQ. CDR3 length: 14 amino acids. CDR3 in amino acids: CASSSIGETGELFF.

The V gene is TRBV4-1, the J gene TRBJ2-5; the TCRdb D gene call, TRBD2, has no DNA to confirm it. There are 15 residues in the CDR3. Per the germline V gene, CDR1 is MGHRA and CDR2 is YSYEKL. The CDR3: CASSQPSLNQETQYF.

The CDR3 loop is CASSLDGDYNEQFF. The chain uses TRBV7-9 and TRBJ2-1. CDR3 length: 14 residues. In germline, CDR1 is SEHNR, CDR2 FQNEAQ (reference sequence).